The entry that follows covers one TCR beta chain sequence. Its antigen is not identified. PCR was performed a second time for about 7 to 11 cycles using a sample-barcoded 5' primer and a J-beta primer mix. TCRdb passed the 5' RACE reads through MiXCR, listing each CDR3 protein once. The table records 1.5 million to 2 million distinct CDR3 sequences, 30% to 40% of them present only once. The sample is drawn from a study of blood T cells in healthy people across ages. J was trimmed by 0 bases and V by 3 bases; bases with no gene match: 9. Germline assignment: CDR1 LGHNA and CDR2 YNFKEQ. This CDR3 comprises 19 residues. Study results and limitations: Significant beta diversity loss was already apparent by age about 42, declining roughly linearly.

The individuals who served as donors were healthy Caucasians living in Russia, aged roughly 6 to 100. With each sample, at least 5 micrograms of total RNA were extracted. Material: blood. The sequence was obtained from a human donor in good health. This rearrangement joins TRBV4-2 to TRBJ2-3; TRBD2 matches at 13 bases. CDR3 sequence: CASSQDRTSGGLSTDTQYF. The CDR3 bases are TGTGCCAGCAGCCAGGACAGGACTAGCGGGGGATTAAGCACAGATACGCAGTATTTT.